The rows below give T cell receptor beta chains drawn from one sample of a study of blood T cell repertoires in COVID-19. Assay used: immunoSEQ multiplex PCR; TCRdb lists only in-frame clones, some missing. The top ten hold around 0.7% of the sample, which has 200,000 to 300,000 clones, nearly 90% seen once. Sequencing was done on a sample of peripheral blood. These TCRs come from a human donor in a cohort sampled during active COVID-19. The CDR3 runs from the conserved cysteine through the conserved F or W. The D gene is left open where the match is weak. Rows may omit the clone size; those that give it use once, few, many or a size class.

clone_size: NA; j_call: TRBJ2-1; v_call: TRBV3-1/TRBV3-2; d_call: TRBD2; cdr3_nt: TGTGCCAGCAGCCAAGCGGCGGGAGGGCCGAATGAGCAGTTCTTC; cdr3_aa: CASSQAAGGPNEQFF
clone_size: NA; j_call: TRBJ1-1; v_call: TRBV24-1; d_call: NA; cdr3_nt: TGTGCCACCAGTGTCAGGAAAATGAACACTGAAGCTTTCTTT; cdr3_aa: CATSVRKMNTEAFF
clone_size: NA; j_call: TRBJ2-1; v_call: TRBV7-2; d_call: NA; cdr3_nt: TGTGCCAGCAGCTTAGTGCACAGCAGCCATGAGCAGTTCTTC; cdr3_aa: CASSLVHSSHEQFF
clone_size: NA; j_call: TRBJ1-2; v_call: TRBV19; d_call: NA; cdr3_nt: TGTGCCAGTAGATCAGACGAGCTAGTCTATGGCTACACCTTC; cdr3_aa: CASRSDELVYGYTF
clone_size: NA; j_call: TRBJ2-6; v_call: TRBV30; d_call: NA; cdr3_nt: TGTGCCTGGAGACACGACTACTCTGGGGCCAACGTCCTGACTTTC; cdr3_aa: CAWRHDYSGANVLTF
clone_size: once; j_call: TRBJ1-5; v_call: TRBV7-8; d_call: NA; cdr3_nt: TGTGCCAGCAGCTTTAGACAGCCCCAGGGCAATCAGCCCCAGCATTTT; cdr3_aa: CASSFRQPQGNQPQHF
clone_size: NA; j_call: TRBJ2-1; v_call: TRBV30; d_call: NA; cdr3_nt: TGTGCCTGGAGTAGGGGGAGGCAGTTCTTC; cdr3_aa: CAWSRGRQFF
clone_size: once; j_call: TRBJ2-3; v_call: TRBV27; d_call: TRBD1; cdr3_nt: TGTGCCAGCAGTCCGACAGGGGGACATCATACAGATACGCAGTATTTT; cdr3_aa: CASSPTGGHHTDTQYF
clone_size: NA; j_call: TRBJ1-1; v_call: TRBV3-1/TRBV3-2; d_call: NA; cdr3_nt: TGTGCCAGCAGCCAACCAGGGATTGGCGCTGAAGCTTTCTTT; cdr3_aa: CASSQPGIGAEAFF
clone_size: NA; j_call: TRBJ2-3; v_call: TRBV6-2/TRBV6-3; d_call: NA; cdr3_nt: TGTGCCAGCAGCCCCGGTCGAGCGTCAGATACGCAGTATTTT; cdr3_aa: CASSPGRASDTQYF
clone_size: once; j_call: TRBJ2-1; v_call: TRBV7-9; d_call: TRBD2; cdr3_nt: TGTGCCAGCAGCTTCGAGGGAAGCGGGGGCCATAGGTTCTTC; cdr3_aa: CASSFEGSGGHRFF
clone_size: NA; j_call: TRBJ1-3; v_call: TRBV4-2; d_call: TRBD1; cdr3_nt: TGTGCCAGCAGCCAGTTTTGGGACAGGGATAACACCATATATTTT; cdr3_aa: CASSQFWDRDNTIYF
clone_size: NA; j_call: TRBJ1-6; v_call: TRBV12-3/TRBV12-4; d_call: NA; cdr3_nt: TGTGCCAGCAGTGCCGGACGGACTCCCCTCCACTTT; cdr3_aa: CASSAGRTPLHF
clone_size: NA; j_call: TRBJ2-5; v_call: TRBV6-2/TRBV6-3; d_call: TRBD1; cdr3_nt: TGTGCCAGCAGCCAGGACAGGGGCCCCCGACGGACCCAGTACTTC; cdr3_aa: CASSQDRGPRRTQYF
clone_size: once; j_call: TRBJ2-1; v_call: TRBV4-1; d_call: TRBD1; cdr3_nt: TGCGCCAGCAGCCAAGGGGGAGGACAGGGGAAGGGTGAGCAGTTCTTC; cdr3_aa: CASSQGGGQGKGEQFF
clone_size: NA; j_call: TRBJ2-1; v_call: TRBV3-1/TRBV3-2; d_call: NA; cdr3_nt: TGTGCCAGCAGCCTCACCTGCCCTAGAAGGAATGAGCAGTTCTTC; cdr3_aa: CASSLTCPRRNEQFF
clone_size: NA; j_call: TRBJ1-2; v_call: TRBV5-6; d_call: TRBD1; cdr3_nt: TGTGCCAGCAGCCCGACAGGGATCGATGGCTACACCTTC; cdr3_aa: CASSPTGIDGYTF
clone_size: NA; j_call: TRBJ1-1; v_call: TRBV9; d_call: NA; cdr3_nt: TGTGCCAGCAGCGTAGCTCCCACCGGGGGGGGCCCTGAAGCTTTCTTT; cdr3_aa: CASSVAPTGGGPEAFF
clone_size: NA; j_call: TRBJ1-2; v_call: TRBV27; d_call: TRBD1; cdr3_nt: TGTGCCAGTCGACAGGGGTCTTATGGCTACACCTTC; cdr3_aa: CASRQGSYGYTF
clone_size: NA; j_call: TRBJ2-1; v_call: TRBV7-9; d_call: NA; cdr3_nt: TGTGCCAGCAGGCCATATAGGGGGGGCCCCTACAATGAGCAGTTCTTC; cdr3_aa: CASRPYRGGPYNEQFF
clone_size: NA; j_call: TRBJ2-5; v_call: TRBV28; d_call: TRBD2; cdr3_nt: TGTGCCAGCAGCAGACCGGGACTAACACAAGAGACCCAGTACTTC; cdr3_aa: CASSRPGLTQETQYF
clone_size: NA; j_call: TRBJ1-6; v_call: TRBV5-1; d_call: TRBD1; cdr3_nt: TGCGCCAGCAGCTTGAAGTCCACAGGGGCGGATTCACCCCTCCACTTT; cdr3_aa: CASSLKSTGADSPLHF
clone_size: NA; j_call: TRBJ2-7; v_call: TRBV28; d_call: TRBD2; cdr3_nt: TGTGCCAGCAGACTCTGGCTAGCGGGGGCGGAGCAGTACTTC; cdr3_aa: CASRLWLAGAEQYF
clone_size: NA; j_call: TRBJ1-1; v_call: TRBV9; d_call: NA; cdr3_nt: TGTGCCAGCAGCCCTTCGGGGGGTGGGGGGACTGAAGCTTTCTTT; cdr3_aa: CASSPSGGGGTEAFF
clone_size: NA; j_call: TRBJ2-7; v_call: TRBV7-2; d_call: TRBD2; cdr3_nt: TGTGCCAGCAGCCCCCCCGGGAGGGTCGAGCAGTACTTC; cdr3_aa: CASSPPGRVEQYF
clone_size: NA; j_call: TRBJ2-7; v_call: TRBV10-1; d_call: NA; cdr3_nt: TGCGCCAGCAGTGAAGGGACACCACCCTACGAGCAGTACTTC; cdr3_aa: CASSEGTPPYEQYF
clone_size: NA; j_call: TRBJ1-6; v_call: TRBV2; d_call: NA; cdr3_nt: TGTGCCAGCAGTGTCGGCGTAGGCGGGGACTCACCCCTCCACTTT; cdr3_aa: CASSVGVGGDSPLHF
clone_size: once; j_call: TRBJ2-7; v_call: TRBV7-9; d_call: TRBD1; cdr3_nt: TGTGCCAGCAGCTCCGAGTGGGGGCAAGGGACAGCCTACGAGCAGTACTTC; cdr3_aa: CASSSEWGQGTAYEQYF
clone_size: once; j_call: TRBJ2-1; v_call: TRBV2; d_call: TRBD2; cdr3_nt: TGTGCCAGCAGTGCCGGCGGGGGAGGAAACAATGAGCAGTTCTTC; cdr3_aa: CASSAGGGGNNEQFF
clone_size: NA; j_call: TRBJ2-7; v_call: TRBV2; d_call: TRBD1; cdr3_nt: TGTGCCAGCAGTGAGAGAACAGGGGGCTACGAGCAGTACTTC; cdr3_aa: CASSERTGGYEQYF
clone_size: NA; j_call: TRBJ1-4; v_call: TRBV4-1; d_call: TRBD1; cdr3_nt: TGCGCCAGCAGCCATACATCGGGACAGCAGAATGAAAAACTGTTTTTT; cdr3_aa: CASSHTSGQQNEKLFF
clone_size: NA; j_call: TRBJ2-2; v_call: TRBV14; d_call: NA; cdr3_nt: TGTGCCAGCAGCTCCTTAAGAATACTGAGCTCGGGCGGGGAGCTGTTTTTT; cdr3_aa: CASSSLRILSSGGELFF
clone_size: NA; j_call: TRBJ2-7; v_call: TRBV6-6; d_call: NA; cdr3_nt: TGTGCCAGCAGTCACTACGACGGGTCACGACGAGAGCAGTACTTC; cdr3_aa: CASSHYDGSRREQYF
clone_size: NA; j_call: TRBJ1-6; v_call: TRBV19; d_call: TRBD1; cdr3_nt: TGTGCCAGTAAGCCGGGACAGGAGATAAATTCACCCCTCCACTTT; cdr3_aa: CASKPGQEINSPLHF
clone_size: NA; j_call: TRBJ1-6; v_call: TRBV7-9; d_call: NA; cdr3_nt: TGTGCCAGCAGCTTAGCTCACGGGGCACCCCTCCACTTT; cdr3_aa: CASSLAHGAPLHF
clone_size: few; j_call: TRBJ2-6; v_call: TRBV2; d_call: NA; cdr3_nt: TGTGCCTCGGGGTTCAACTCTGGGGCCAACGTCCTGACTTTC; cdr3_aa: CASGFNSGANVLTF
clone_size: NA; j_call: TRBJ2-4; v_call: TRBV5-1; d_call: NA; cdr3_nt: TGCGCCAGCAGCCCGGGACACGGAAACATTCAGTACTTC; cdr3_aa: CASSPGHGNIQYF
clone_size: NA; j_call: TRBJ1-2; v_call: TRBV6-1; d_call: NA; cdr3_nt: TGTGCCAGCAGTGAGAAACTGGACAGTTCAATCTATGGCTACACCTTC; cdr3_aa: CASSEKLDSSIYGYTF
clone_size: NA; j_call: TRBJ2-7; v_call: TRBV29-1; d_call: TRBD2; cdr3_nt: TGCAGCGTCGCTCCGGGACTAGCGGGAGGTGAGCAGTACTTC; cdr3_aa: CSVAPGLAGGEQYF
clone_size: NA; j_call: TRBJ1-2; v_call: TRBV6-2/TRBV6-3; d_call: TRBD1; cdr3_nt: TGTGCCAGCAGCAACGCCCCGAGACAGGGAACTAACTATGGCTACACCTTC; cdr3_aa: CASSNAPRQGTNYGYTF
clone_size: NA; j_call: TRBJ1-5; v_call: TRBV27; d_call: TRBD1; cdr3_nt: TGTGCCAGCAGTTCCCCGAGGGGGCGAGGGGATCAGCCCCAGCATTTT; cdr3_aa: CASSSPRGRGDQPQHF
clone_size: NA; j_call: TRBJ1-2; v_call: TRBV12-3/TRBV12-4; d_call: NA; cdr3_nt: TGTGCCAGCAGTGTGGGGGGGCTGTATGGCTACACCTTC; cdr3_aa: CASSVGGLYGYTF
clone_size: once; j_call: TRBJ2-7; v_call: TRBV18; d_call: NA; cdr3_nt: TGTGCCAGCTCACCAGGGGGAGTTCGGGGGGAGCAGTACTTC; cdr3_aa: CASSPGGVRGEQYF
clone_size: NA; j_call: TRBJ1-3; v_call: TRBV19; d_call: NA; cdr3_nt: TGTGCCAGTAGTATAGCGGGAAGTAAAGGAAACACCATATATTTT; cdr3_aa: CASSIAGSKGNTIYF